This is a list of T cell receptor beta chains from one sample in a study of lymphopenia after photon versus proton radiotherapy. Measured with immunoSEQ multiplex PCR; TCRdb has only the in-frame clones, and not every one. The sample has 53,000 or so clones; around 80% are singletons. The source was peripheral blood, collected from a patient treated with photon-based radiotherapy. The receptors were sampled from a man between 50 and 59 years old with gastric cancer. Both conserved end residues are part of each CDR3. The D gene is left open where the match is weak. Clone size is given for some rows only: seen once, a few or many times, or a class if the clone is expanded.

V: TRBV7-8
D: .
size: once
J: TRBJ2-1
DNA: TGTGCCAGCAGCTTAACGGGTAGGGATAATGAGCAGTTCTTC
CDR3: CASSLTGRDNEQFF

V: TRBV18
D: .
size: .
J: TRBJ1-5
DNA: TGTGCCAGCTCACCTTCCGGGACGGAATATCAGCCCCAGCATTTT
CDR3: CASSPSGTEYQPQHF

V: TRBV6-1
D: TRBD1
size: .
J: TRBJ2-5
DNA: TGTGCCAGCAGTGAACTCGTGGGGACAGGGAAAGAGACCCAGTACTTC
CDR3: CASSELVGTGKETQYF

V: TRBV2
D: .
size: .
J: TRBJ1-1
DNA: TGTGCCAGCAGTGAAGAGAGGGCTGAAGCTTTCTTT
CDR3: CASSEERAEAFF

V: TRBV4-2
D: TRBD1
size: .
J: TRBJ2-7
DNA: TGTGCCAGCAGCCAAAACTTTGGACAGGTCTACGAGCAGTACTTC
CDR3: CASSQNFGQVYEQYF

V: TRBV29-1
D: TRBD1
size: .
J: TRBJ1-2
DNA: TGCAGCGTTGTAACAGGGGGCAACGCTGGCTACACCTTC
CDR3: CSVVTGGNAGYTF

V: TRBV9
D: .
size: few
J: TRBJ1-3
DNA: TGTGCCAGCAGCCCCTCGGTCTCTGGAAACACCATATATTTT
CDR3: CASSPSVSGNTIYF

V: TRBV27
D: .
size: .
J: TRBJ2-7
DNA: TGTGCCAGCAGTTTGAAACAGATGGGCTACGAGCAGTACTTC
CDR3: CASSLKQMGYEQYF

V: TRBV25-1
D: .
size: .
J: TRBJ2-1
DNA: TGTGCCAGCAGTGTGGCGGGGTTGTACAATGAGCAGTTCTTC
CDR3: CASSVAGLYNEQFF

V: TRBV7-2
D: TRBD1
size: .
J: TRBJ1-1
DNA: TGTGCCAGCAGCTTGGGGACAGGGAACACTGAAGCTTTCTTT
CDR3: CASSLGTGNTEAFF

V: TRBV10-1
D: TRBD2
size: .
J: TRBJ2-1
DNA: TGCGCCAGCAGTGAGTCTAGGACTAGCGGGAGACCCAATGAGCAGTTCTTC
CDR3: CASSESRTSGRPNEQFF

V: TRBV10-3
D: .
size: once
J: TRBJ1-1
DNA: TGTGCCATCAGCGGTCCTGGGACGGATGGCGGCCGATCCCCCGGTGGGGCGAGCACTGAAGCTTTCTTT
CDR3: CAISGPGTDGGRSPGGASTEAFF

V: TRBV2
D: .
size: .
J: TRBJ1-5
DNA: TGTGCCAGCAGACCATTCGCGCAGCCCCAGCATTTT
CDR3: CASRPFAQPQHF

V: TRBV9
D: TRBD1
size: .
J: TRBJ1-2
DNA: TGTGCCAGCAGCGAGAGGTCTGGGGGACAGGGGGTCTCCTATGGCTACACCTTC
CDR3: CASSERSGGQGVSYGYTF

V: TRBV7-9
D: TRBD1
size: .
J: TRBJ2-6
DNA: TGTGCCAGCGCCCCGGGGACAGGGGTTTCTGGGGCCAACGTCCTGACTTTC
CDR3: CASAPGTGVSGANVLTF

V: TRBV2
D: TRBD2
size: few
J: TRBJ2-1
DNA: TGTGCCAGTTATCTAGCGGGCTCGCACAATGAGCAGTTCTTC
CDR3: CASYLAGSHNEQFF

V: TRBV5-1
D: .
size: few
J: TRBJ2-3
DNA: TGCGCCAGCAGCGTTCAGGGGACAGATACGCAGTATTTT
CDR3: CASSVQGTDTQYF

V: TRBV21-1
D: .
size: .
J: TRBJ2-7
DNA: TGTGCCAGCAGCAAGATGACTAGCGGGATCGGGCAGTACTTC
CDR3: CASSKMTSGIGQYF

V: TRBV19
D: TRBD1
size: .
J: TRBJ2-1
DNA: TGTGCCAGTAGTACAAGAGGGGGCGATGAGCAGTTCTTC
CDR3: CASSTRGGDEQFF

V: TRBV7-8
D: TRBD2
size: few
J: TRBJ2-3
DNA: TGTGCCAGCAGCCCAAGAGCGGGAGGGCCCACAGATACGCAGTATTTT
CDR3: CASSPRAGGPTDTQYF

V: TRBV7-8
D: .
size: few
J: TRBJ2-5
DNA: TGTGCCAGTAGACGCTTGGGGACCCAAGAGACCCAGTACTTC
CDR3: CASRRLGTQETQYF

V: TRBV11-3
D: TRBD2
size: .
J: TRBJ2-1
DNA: TGTGCCAGCAGCCCGGGTTGGACTAGCGGCGCCAATAGCTCCTACAATGAGCAGTTCTTC
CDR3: CASSPGWTSGANSSYNEQFF

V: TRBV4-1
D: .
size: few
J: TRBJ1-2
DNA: TGCGCCAGCAGCGTACAGGGATCCTATGGCTACACCTTC
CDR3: CASSVQGSYGYTF

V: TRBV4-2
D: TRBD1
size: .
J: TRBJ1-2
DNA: TGTGCCAGCAGCCAAGAATCTGGGACAGGGGGTAACTATAATCACGGCTACACCTTC
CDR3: CASSQESGTGGNYNHGYTF

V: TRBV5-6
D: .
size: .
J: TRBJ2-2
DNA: TGTGCCAGTCATACCGATTATAAGGGGGGTGAGCACACCGGGGAGCTGTTTTTT
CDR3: CASHTDYKGGEHTGELFF

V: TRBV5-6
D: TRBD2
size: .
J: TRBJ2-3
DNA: TGTGCCAGCAGCTCCATAGCGGGGGATGCCCCAGATACGCAGTATTTT
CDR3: CASSSIAGDAPDTQYF

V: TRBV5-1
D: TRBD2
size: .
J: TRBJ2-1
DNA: TGCGCCAGCAGCTCTCTAGCGGCTGGTAGCAATGAGCAGTTCTTC
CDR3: CASSSLAAGSNEQFF

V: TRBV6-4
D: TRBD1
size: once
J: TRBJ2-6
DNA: TGTGCCAGCAGTGAAGGGACAGGGGCTGGGGCCAACGTCCTGACTTTC
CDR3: CASSEGTGAGANVLTF

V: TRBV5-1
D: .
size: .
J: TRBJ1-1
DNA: TGCGCCAGCAGCCTGGGACACCAGGAGAGTGAAGCTTTCTTT
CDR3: CASSLGHQESEAFF

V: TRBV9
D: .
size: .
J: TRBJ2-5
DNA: TGTGCCAGCAGCGGCACTAGTGATCAAGAGACCCAGTACTTC
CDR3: CASSGTSDQETQYF

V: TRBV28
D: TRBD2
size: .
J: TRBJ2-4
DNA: TGTGCCAGCAGTCGAACTAGCGTGCAAAACATTCAGTACTTC
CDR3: CASSRTSVQNIQYF

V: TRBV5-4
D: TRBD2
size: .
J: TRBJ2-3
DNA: TGTGCCAGCAGCTGGCAAGCGGGAGTCGGCACAGATACGCAGTATTTT
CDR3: CASSWQAGVGTDTQYF

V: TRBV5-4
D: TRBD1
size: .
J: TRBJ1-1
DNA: TGTGCCAGCAGCTTGGGGGGGGACAGGGAAGGAGCTTTCTTT
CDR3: CASSLGGDREGAFF

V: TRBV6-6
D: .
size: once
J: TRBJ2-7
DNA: TGTGCCAGCAGTTACGCGGGACTCGGCTCCTACGAGCAGTACTTC
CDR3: CASSYAGLGSYEQYF

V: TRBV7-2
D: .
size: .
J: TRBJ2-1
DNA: TGTGCCAGCAGCTTCCGGGGACGCCTGTACAATGAGCAGTTCTTC
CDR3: CASSFRGRLYNEQFF

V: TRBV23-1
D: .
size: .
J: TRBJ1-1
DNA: TGCGCCAGCAGTCATCTCGGGCCCGGGGCTTTCTTT
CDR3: CASSHLGPGAFF

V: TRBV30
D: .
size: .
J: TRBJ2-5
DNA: TGTGCCTGGGGTGAAGTCCAAGAGACCCAGTACTTC
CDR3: CAWGEVQETQYF

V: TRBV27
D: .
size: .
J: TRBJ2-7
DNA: TGTGCCAGCAGTCCGGCGGTGAGCAAGCACTACGAGCAGTACTTC
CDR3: CASSPAVSKHYEQYF

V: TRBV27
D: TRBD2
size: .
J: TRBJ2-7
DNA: TGTGCCAGCAGAACAGCGGGAGTTACCCACGAGCAGTACTTC
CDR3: CASRTAGVTHEQYF

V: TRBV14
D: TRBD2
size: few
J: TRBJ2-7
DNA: TGTGCCAGCAGCCAAGTGTATTCCCTAGCGGGATCCTACGAGCAGTACTTC
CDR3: CASSQVYSLAGSYEQYF

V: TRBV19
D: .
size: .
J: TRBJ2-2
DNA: TGTGCCAGTAGTATAGACATACAGGGAGGGGAGCTGTTTTTT
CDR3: CASSIDIQGGELFF

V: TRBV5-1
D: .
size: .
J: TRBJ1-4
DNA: TGCGCCAGCAGCTTGGGCACCCAAAGAAATGAAAAACTGTTTTTT
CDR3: CASSLGTQRNEKLFF

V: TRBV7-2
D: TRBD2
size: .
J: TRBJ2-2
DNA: TGTGCCAGCAGCTTTAATCTAGCGGACACCGGGGAGCTGTTTTTT
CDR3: CASSFNLADTGELFF

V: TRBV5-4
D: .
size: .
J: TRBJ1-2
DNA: TGTGCCAGCAGCCCCGGGACACTGCTTAACTATGGCTACACCTTC
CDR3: CASSPGTLLNYGYTF

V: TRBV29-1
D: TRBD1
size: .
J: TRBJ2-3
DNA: TGCAGCGTAAGGGACAGGGGGTATGGAGATACGCAGTATTTT
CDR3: CSVRDRGYGDTQYF

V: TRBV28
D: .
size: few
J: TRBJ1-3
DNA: TGTGCCAGTAAACAGGGCGGCTCTGGAAACACCATATATTTT
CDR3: CASKQGGSGNTIYF

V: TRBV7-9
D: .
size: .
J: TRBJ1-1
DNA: TGTGCCAGCAGCTTAGCCCAGGGGATGAACACTGAAGCTTTCTTT
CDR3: CASSLAQGMNTEAFF

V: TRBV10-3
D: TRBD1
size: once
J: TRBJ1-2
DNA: TGTGCCATCAGTGAGGGGGACAGGGGGTATGGCTACACCTTC
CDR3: CAISEGDRGYGYTF

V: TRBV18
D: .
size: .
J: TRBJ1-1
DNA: TGTGCCAGCTCACCACTCAGGTGGAACACTGAAGCTTTCTTT
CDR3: CASSPLRWNTEAFF

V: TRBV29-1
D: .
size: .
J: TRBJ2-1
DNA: TGCAGCGTTGCTAGCGCCGCTGGCGAGCAGTTCTTC
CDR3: CSVASAAGEQFF

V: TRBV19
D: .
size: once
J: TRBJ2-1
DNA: TGTGCCAGTCAACGGCAGGAGTACAATGAGCAGTTCTTC
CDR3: CASQRQEYNEQFF

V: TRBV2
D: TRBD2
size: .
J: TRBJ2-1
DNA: TGTGCCAGCAGTGGTCTCAGGGAGGGTGAGCAGTTCTTC
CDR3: CASSGLREGEQFF

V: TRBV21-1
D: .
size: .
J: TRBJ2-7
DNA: TGTGCCAGCAGCAAAGGAAGGGAGAGGCCCCGGAGTAACGAGCAGTACTTC
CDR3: CASSKGRERPRSNEQYF

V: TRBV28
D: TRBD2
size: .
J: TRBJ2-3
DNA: TGTGCCAGCACGAGCGGGAGGGCCCTTGGTACGCAGTATTTT
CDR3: CASTSGRALGTQYF

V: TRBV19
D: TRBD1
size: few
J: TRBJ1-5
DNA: TGTGCCAGTAGTATACTGGCAGGGGGACATAGCAATCAGCCCCAGCATTTT
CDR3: CASSILAGGHSNQPQHF

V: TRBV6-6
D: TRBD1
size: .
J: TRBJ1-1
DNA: TGTGCCAGCAGTTACTCACAGGGGATGGGGAACACTGAAGCTTTCTTT
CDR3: CASSYSQGMGNTEAFF

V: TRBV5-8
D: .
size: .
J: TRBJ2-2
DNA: TGTGCCAGCAGCTTACGGGGACCCGGGGAGCTGTTTTTT
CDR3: CASSLRGPGELFF